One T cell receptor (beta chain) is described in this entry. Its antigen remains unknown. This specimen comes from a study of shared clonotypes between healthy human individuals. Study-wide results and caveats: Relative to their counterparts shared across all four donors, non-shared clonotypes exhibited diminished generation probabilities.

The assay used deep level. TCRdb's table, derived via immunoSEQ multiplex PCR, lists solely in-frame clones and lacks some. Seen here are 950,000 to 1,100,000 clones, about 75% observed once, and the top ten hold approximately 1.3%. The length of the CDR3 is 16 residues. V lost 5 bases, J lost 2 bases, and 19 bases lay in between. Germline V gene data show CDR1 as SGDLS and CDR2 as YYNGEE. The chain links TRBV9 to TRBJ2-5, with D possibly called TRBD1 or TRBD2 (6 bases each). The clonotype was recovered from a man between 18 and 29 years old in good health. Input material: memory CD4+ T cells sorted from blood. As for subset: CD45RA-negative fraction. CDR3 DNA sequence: TGTGCCAGCAGTGACTTAGGGGGGCAAAAGCAAGAGACCCAGTACTTC. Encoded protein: CASSDLGGQKQETQYF. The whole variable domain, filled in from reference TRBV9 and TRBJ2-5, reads DSGVTQTPKHLITATGQRVTLRCSPRSGDLSVYWYQQSLDQGLQFLIQYYNGEERAKGNILERFSAQQFPDLHSELNLSSLELGDSALYFCASSDLGGQKQETQYFGPGTRLLVL.